The following is a T cell receptor (beta chain) sequence with its context. This table comes from immunoSEQ multiplex PCR, and its TCRdb copy is limited to in-frame clones, with some not included. The profile shows roughly 80,000 clones, about 92% of them singletons. Germline CDR1 and CDR2: LGHNA and YNFKEQ. This CDR3 has 12 amino acids. V shed 6 bases and J shed 8 bases, with 11 bases lying between them. The data were taken from a study of T cell changes during pregnancy in multiple sclerosis. The input for sequencing was peripheral blood, taken in the second trimester of pregnancy. The rearrangement links TRBV4-2 to TRBJ2-1; weak D call: TRBD2 (7 bases). The TCR sequence derives from a female donor with multiple sclerosis, enrolled in a pregnancy study. The CDR3 bases are TGTGCCAGCAGAGGGGGGGAGGATGAGCAGTTCTTC. It specifies CASRGGEDEQFF.